A single sample gave rise to the 6 T cell receptor beta chains below, sequenced in a study of CD8+ T cells in alopecia areata. Investigators isolated RNA and reverse transcribed it into cDNA to act as the sequencing template. Profiling relied on immunoSEQ multiplex PCR, and the TCRdb table lists in-frame clones only, not all of them. This table holds roughly 150,000 clones, 55% found once. The sequenced sample consisted of CD4+ T cells sorted from blood. Receptor source: a human donor in good health.

This chain uses TRBV7-2 with TRBJ1-1, with TRBD1 matching over 7 bases. CDR1 SGHTA and CDR2 FQGNSA come from the germline V gene. Unmatched junction bases numbered 7, after V lost 5 bases and J lost 1 base. The CDR3 totals 15 residues. CDR3 nucleotides: TGTGCCAGCAGCCTACGGACAGGAGGGAACACTGAAGCTTTCTTT. Amino acids: CASSLRTGGNTEAFF.

V is TRBV30 and J is TRBJ1-5, with D hard to call. Germline V CDR1 and CDR2: GTSNPN, SVGIG (reference sequence). The CDR3 loop spans 14 amino acids. Trimming took 0 bases from V and 2 from J, leaving 8 bases between them. The CDR3 protein is CAWSVFIGNQPQHF. DNA for the CDR3: TGTGCCTGGAGTGTCTTCATAGGCAATCAGCCCCAGCATTTT.

The chain is built from TRBV13 and TRBJ1-5; 8 bases are shared with TRBD1. There are 14 residues in the CDR3. The junction had 5 bases not matched to a gene; V was cut back by 5 bases and J by 5 bases. CDR1 and CDR2 (germline): PRHDT, FYEKMQ (reference sequence). This chain's CDR3 is CASSRQGLDQPQHF. The CDR3 DNA is TGTGCCAGCAGCAGACAGGGGCTCGATCAGCCCCAGCATTTT.

This clone showed up just a few times. V is TRBV7-9 and J is TRBJ2-2; 7 bases line up with TRBD2. The V segment lost 1 base and the J segment 0 bases; nucleotides outside the gene matches: 2. Germline values: CDR1 SEHNR, CDR2 FQNEAQ (reference sequence). The CDR3 runs 16 residues. Here the CDR3 DNA reads TGTGCCAGCAGCTTAGGCCTAGCGGCGAACACCGGGGAGCTGTTTTTT. Its translation: CASSLGLAANTGELFF.

The V gene is TRBV27, the J gene TRBJ2-2; D remains unclear. Per germline, CDR1 MNHEY and CDR2 SMNVEV (reference sequence). This CDR3 has 14 amino acids. V was trimmed by 4 bases and J by 0 bases, leaving 6 bases between them. CDR3 in amino acids: CASSSVSNTGELFF. The DNA for the CDR3 is TGTGCCAGCAGTTCCGTGTCGAACACCGGGGAGCTGTTTTTT.

In regard to this clone: This same CDR3 is encoded by further DNA sequences in the sample. The chain recombines TRBV29-1 with TRBJ2-7; D assignment may be TRBD1 or TRBD2 (5 bases each). The V and J ends lost 4 bases and 5 bases respectively, with 9 bases between them. Germline V gene lookup returns CDR1 SQVTM and CDR2 ANQGSEA. This CDR3 region has 11 residues. CDR3 DNA: TGCAGCGTTGTACGGGGCAACGAGCAGTACTTC. Its protein product is CSVVRGNEQYF.